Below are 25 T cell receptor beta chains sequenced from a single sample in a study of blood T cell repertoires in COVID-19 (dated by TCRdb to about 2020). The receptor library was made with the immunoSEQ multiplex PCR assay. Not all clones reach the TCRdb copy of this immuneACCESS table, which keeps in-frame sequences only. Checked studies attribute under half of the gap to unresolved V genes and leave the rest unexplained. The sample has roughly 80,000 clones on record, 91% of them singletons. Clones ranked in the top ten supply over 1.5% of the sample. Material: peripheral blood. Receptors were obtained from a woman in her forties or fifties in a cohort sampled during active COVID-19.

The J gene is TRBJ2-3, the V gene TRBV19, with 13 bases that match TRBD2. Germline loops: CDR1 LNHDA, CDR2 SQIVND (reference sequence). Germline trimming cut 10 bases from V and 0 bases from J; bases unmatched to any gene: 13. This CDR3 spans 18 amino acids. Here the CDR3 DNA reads TGTGCCAAAGGACTAGCGGGAGTTAGGTATACTAGCACAGATACGCAGTATTTT. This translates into CAKGLAGVRYTSTDTQYF.

CDR3 coding DNA: TGTGCCAGTAGTATGGCGGGCGAGAGCTCCTACGAGCAGTACTTC. It specifies CASSMAGESSYEQYF. This rearrangement joins TRBV19 to TRBJ2-7; tentative D call: TRBD2 (5 bases). Trimming pared 3 bases from V and 0 bases from J, leaving 12 bases between. Per germline, CDR1 LNHDA and CDR2 SQIVND (reference sequence). This CDR3 has 15 residues.

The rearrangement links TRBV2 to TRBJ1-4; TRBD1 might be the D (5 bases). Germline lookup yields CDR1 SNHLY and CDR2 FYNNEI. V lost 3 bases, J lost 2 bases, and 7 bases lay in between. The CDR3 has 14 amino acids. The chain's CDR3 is CASSEGQTNEKLFF. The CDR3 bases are TGTGCCAGCAGTGAGGGGCAGACTAATGAAAAACTGTTTTTT.

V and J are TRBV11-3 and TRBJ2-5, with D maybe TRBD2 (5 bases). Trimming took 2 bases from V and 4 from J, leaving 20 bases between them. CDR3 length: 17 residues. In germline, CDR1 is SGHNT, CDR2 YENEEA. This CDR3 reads CASSLRRGAPGGETQYF. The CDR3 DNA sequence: TGTGCCAGCAGCTTACGCCGGGGAGCCCCGGGCGGAGAGACCCAGTACTTC.

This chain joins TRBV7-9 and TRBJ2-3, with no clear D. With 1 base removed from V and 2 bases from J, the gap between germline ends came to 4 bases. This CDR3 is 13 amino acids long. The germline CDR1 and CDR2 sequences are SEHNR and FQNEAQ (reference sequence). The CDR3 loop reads CASSLGYTDTQYF. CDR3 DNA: TGTGCCAGCAGCTTAGGTTACACAGATACGCAGTATTTT.

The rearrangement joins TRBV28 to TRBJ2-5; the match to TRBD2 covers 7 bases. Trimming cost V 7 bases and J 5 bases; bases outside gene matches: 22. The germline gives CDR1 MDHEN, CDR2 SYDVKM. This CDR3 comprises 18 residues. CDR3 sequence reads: CASNSPDRTRGIWETQYF. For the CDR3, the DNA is TGTGCCAGCAATAGTCCAGACCGGACTAGGGGTATTTGGGAGACCCAGTACTTC.

CDR3 amino acids: CATSDSRTSGYTF. CDR3 coding DNA: TGTGCCACCAGTGATTCCAGGACATCTGGCTACACCTTC. The rearrangement uses TRBV24-1 and TRBJ1-2, with D perhaps TRBD1 (5 bases). CDR1 is KGHDR and CDR2 is SFDVKD in the germline V gene. The CDR3 is 13 amino acids. The V gene lost 2 bases and the J gene lost 7 bases, with 10 bases spanning the gap.

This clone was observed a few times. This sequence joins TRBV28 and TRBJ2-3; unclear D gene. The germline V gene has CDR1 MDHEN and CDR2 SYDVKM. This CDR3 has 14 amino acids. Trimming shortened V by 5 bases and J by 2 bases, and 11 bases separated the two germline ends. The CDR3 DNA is TGTGCCAGCAGTCACGACACAAACACAGATACGCAGTATTTT. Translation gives CASSHDTNTDTQYF.

The CDR3 DNA is TGTGCCAGTAGCTCGGGACTGGCCACAGATACGCAGTATTTT. This codes for CASSSGLATDTQYF. This sequence joins TRBV19 and TRBJ2-3, with D possibly matching TRBD2 (6 bases). CDR3 size: 14 residues. CDR1 and CDR2 (germline): LNHDA, SQIVND (reference sequence). The V end lost 6 bases, the J end lost 2 bases, and 12 bases lay between the germline ends.

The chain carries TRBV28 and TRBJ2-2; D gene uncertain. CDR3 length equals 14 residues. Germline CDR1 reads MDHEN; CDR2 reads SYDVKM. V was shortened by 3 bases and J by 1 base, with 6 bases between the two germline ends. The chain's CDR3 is CASSFSGNTGELFF. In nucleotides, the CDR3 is TGTGCCAGCAGTTTCTCAGGGAACACCGGGGAGCTGTTTTTT.

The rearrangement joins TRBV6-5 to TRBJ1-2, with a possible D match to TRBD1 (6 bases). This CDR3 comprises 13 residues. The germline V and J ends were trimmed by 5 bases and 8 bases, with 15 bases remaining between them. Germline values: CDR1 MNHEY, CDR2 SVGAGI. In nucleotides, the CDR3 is TGTGCCAGCAGTCAACAGGGTTCTGGCGGCTACACCTTC. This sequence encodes CASSQQGSGGYTF.

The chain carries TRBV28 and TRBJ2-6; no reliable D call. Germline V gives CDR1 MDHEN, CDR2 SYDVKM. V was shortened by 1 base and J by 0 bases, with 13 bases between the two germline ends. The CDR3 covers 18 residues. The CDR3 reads CASSLLTLRVSGANVLTF. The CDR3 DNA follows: TGTGCCAGCAGTTTATTAACTCTTCGTGTCTCTGGGGCCAACGTCCTGACTTTC.

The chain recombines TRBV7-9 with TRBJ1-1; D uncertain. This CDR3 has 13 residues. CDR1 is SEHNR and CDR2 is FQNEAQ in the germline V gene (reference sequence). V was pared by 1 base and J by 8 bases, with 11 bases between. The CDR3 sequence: CASSLGSRAEAFF. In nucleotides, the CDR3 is TGTGCCAGCAGCTTAGGGTCAAGAGCAGAAGCTTTCTTT.

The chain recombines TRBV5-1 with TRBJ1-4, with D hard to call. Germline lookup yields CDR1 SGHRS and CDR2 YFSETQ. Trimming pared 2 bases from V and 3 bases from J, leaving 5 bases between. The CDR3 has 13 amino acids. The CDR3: CASSLASNEKLFF. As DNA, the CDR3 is TGCGCCAGCAGCTTAGCCTCTAATGAAAAACTGTTTTTT.

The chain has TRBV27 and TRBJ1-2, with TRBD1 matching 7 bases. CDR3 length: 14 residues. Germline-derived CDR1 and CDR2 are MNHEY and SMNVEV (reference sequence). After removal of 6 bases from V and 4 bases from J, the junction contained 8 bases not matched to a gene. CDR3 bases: TGTGCCAGCAGACCTAGGGGGCTCACCTATGGCTACACCTTC. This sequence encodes CASRPRGLTYGYTF.

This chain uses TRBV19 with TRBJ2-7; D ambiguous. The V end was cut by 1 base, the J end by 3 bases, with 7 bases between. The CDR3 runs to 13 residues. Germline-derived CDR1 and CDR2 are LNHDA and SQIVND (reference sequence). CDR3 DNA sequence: TGTGCCAGTAGTATAGCCGCTAACTACGAGCAGTACTTC. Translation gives CASSIAANYEQYF.

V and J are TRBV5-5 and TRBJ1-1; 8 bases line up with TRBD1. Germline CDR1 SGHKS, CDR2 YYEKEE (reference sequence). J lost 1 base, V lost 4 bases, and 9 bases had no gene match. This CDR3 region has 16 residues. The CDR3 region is CASSTGQGGRNTEAFF. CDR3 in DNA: TGTGCCAGCAGCACTGGACAGGGAGGTCGGAACACTGAAGCTTTCTTT.

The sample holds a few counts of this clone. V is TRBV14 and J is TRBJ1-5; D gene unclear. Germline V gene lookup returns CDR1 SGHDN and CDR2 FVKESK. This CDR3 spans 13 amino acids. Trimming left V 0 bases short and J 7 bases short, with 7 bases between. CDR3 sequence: CASSQDRGQPQHF. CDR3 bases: TGTGCCAGCAGCCAAGACCGCGGGCAGCCCCAGCATTTT. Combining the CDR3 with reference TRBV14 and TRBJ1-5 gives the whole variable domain EAGVTQFPSHSVIEKGQTVTLRCDPISGHDNLYWYRRVMGKEIKFLLHFVKESKQDESGMPNNRFLAERTGGTYSTLKVQPAELEDSGVYFCASSQDRGQPQHFGDGTRLSIL.

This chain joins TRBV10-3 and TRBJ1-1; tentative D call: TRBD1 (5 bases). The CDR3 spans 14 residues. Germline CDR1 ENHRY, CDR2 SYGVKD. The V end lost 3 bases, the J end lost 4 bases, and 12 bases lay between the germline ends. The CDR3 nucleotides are TGTGCCATCAGTGACTCCGTGGGGGGCACTGAAGCTTTCTTT. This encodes CAISDSVGGTEAFF.

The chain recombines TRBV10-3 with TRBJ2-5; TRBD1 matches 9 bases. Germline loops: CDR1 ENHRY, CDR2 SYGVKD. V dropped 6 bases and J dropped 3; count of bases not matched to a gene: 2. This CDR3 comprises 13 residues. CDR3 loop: CAIRRTGEETQYF. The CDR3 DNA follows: TGTGCCATCAGACGGACAGGGGAAGAGACCCAGTACTTC.

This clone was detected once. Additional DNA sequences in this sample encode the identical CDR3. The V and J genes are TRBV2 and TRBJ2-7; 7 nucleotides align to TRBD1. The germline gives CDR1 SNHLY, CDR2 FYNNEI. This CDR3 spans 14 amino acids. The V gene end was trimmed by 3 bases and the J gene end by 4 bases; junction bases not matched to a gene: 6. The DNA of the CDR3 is TGTGCCAGCAGTGAGAGACAGGGTTTTTACGAGCAGTACTTC. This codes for CASSERQGFYEQYF.

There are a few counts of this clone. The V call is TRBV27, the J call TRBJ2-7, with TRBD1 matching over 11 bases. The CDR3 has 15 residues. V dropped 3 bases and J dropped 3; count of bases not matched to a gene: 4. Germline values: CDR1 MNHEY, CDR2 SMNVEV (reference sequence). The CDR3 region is CASSFPGQGVYEQYF. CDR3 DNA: TGTGCCAGCAGTTTTCCGGGACAGGGGGTCTACGAGCAGTACTTC.

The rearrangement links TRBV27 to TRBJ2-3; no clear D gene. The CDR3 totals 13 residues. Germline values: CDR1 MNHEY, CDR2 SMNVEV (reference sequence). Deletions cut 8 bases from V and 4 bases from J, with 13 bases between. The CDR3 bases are TGTGCCAGCCAACCCCTCCAGGCAGATACGCAGTATTTT. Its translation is CASQPLQADTQYF.

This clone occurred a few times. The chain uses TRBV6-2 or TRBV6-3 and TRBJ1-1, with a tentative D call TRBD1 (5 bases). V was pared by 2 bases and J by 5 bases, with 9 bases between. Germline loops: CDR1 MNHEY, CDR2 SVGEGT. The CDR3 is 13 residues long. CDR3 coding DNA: TGTGCCAGCAGTTACGGGGCACAGACTGAAGCTTTCTTT. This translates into CASSYGAQTEAFF.

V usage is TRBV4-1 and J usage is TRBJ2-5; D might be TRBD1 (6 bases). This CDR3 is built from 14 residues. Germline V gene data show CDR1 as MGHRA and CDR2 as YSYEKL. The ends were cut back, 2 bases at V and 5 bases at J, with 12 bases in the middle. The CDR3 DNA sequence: TGCGCCAGCAGCCAATATTCAGGGGCCGAGACCCAGTACTTC. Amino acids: CASSQYSGAETQYF.